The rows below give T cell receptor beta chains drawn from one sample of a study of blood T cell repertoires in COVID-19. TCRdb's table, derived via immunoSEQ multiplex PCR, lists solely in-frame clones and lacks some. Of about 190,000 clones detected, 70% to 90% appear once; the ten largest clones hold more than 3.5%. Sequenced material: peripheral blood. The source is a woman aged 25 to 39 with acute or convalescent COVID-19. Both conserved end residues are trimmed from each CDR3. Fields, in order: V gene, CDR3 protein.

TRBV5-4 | ASSSGTSRVPDTQY
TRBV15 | ATSNGRDNGAF
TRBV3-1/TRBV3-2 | ASSQVTGEPDTQY
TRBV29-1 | SVRRGSEKLF
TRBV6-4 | ASGQGALEDEKLF
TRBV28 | ASIPTGDSYGYT
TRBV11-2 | ASSLSVSGWDEQF
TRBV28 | ASTNAGGAIQPQH
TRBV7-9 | ASSDTGYTDTQY
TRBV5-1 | ASSFRGTSGGELF
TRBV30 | AWRSGNGYT
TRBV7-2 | ASSTVALNEQF
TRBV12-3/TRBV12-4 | ASTWGGTEAF
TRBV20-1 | SAIIQETQY
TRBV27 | ASSWGGNEQF
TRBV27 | ASSSHGTQY
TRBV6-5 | ASSYHGIQYGYT
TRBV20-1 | SARDQFEQY
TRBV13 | ASSQNYGYT
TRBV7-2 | ASSQGQGQPQH
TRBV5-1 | ASSPVGGSNQPQH
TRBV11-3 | ASSFFLDTQY
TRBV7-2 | ASSLGFDLAYEQY
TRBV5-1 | ASSLGYRANVLT
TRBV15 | ATSRNGREGLRY
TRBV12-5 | ASGFSTRPEGSTDTQY
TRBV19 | ASKSRTDTQY
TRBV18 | ASSPLLDADTQY
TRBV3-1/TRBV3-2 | ASSPSTGTQY
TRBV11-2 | ASSATSLEQY
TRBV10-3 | AISERDRANSPLH
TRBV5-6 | ASSSGPWEQF
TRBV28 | ASSPSSGAHYNEQF
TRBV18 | ASSQSANTGELF
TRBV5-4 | ASSTGLAEYNEQF
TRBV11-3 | ASGPGSGELF
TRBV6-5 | ASNRQGADTQY
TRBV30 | ASNSGQGDEQY
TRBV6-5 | AILGQLSGNTIY
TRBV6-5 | ASRSLSNTGELF
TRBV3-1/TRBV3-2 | ASSHTSGFYEQY
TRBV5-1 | ASSLARQETYNSPLH
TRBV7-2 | ASSPSVTQY
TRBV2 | ASSEQRAQETQY
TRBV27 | ASSRQGGSSTGELF